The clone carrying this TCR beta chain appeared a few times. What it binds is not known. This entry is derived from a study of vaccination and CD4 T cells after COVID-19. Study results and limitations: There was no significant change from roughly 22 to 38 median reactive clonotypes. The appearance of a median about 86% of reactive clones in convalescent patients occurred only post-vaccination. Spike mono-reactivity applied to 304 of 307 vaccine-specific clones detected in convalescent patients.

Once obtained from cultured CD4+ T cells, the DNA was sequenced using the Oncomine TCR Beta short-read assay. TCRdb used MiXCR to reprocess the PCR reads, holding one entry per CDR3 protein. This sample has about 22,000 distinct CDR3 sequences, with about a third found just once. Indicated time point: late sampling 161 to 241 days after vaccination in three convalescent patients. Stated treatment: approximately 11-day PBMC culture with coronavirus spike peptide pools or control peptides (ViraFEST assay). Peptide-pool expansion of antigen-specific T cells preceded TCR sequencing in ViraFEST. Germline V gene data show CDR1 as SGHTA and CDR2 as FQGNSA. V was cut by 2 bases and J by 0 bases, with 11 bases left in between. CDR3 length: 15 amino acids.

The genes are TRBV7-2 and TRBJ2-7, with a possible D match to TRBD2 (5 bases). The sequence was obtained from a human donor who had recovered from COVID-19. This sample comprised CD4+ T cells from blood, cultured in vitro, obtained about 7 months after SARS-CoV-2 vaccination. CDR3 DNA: TGTGCCAGCAGCTTAAGCGGTCACAGCTCCTACGAGCAGTACTTC. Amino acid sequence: CASSLSGHSSYEQYF.